Listed here is a single TCR beta chain. Its antigen is unknown. Researchers prepared the TRB cDNA libraries using 5' RACE with UMI labels. TCRdb reprocessed the 5' RACE reads, keeping one entry per CDR3 protein, no DNA. Listed are some 22,000 distinct CDR3 sequences; 20% to 25% falls within the top ten. The data belong to a study of CXCR3-negative and CXCR3-positive naive CD8 T cells. Looking at the study overall: The TRB read total, some 130 million, broke down to about 1.5 +/- 0.3 million reads per library. Points from the study as a whole: Upon cryopreservation, CXCR3 expression partially decreased, and most assays used fresh PBMCs. Both naive subsets, CXCR3-negative and CXCR3-positive, displayed similar TRBV-TRBJ usage, unlike memory cells. Comparison of naive subsets found surface CD5 to be comparable, and TCR strength was inferred on the basis of TRB CDR3 properties.

Germline lookup yields CDR1 DFQATT and CDR2 SNEGSKA (reference sequence). The CDR3 has 13 residues. The rearrangement uses TRBV20-1 and TRBJ1-1; TCRdb designates TRBD1, a call that cannot be tested without DNA. Sequencing was done on a sample of memory CD8+ T cells from blood. This sequence originates from a human donor in good health. Some clones in this sample may be carry-over from other donors' samples. CDR3 amino acids: CSATDRKRTEAFF.